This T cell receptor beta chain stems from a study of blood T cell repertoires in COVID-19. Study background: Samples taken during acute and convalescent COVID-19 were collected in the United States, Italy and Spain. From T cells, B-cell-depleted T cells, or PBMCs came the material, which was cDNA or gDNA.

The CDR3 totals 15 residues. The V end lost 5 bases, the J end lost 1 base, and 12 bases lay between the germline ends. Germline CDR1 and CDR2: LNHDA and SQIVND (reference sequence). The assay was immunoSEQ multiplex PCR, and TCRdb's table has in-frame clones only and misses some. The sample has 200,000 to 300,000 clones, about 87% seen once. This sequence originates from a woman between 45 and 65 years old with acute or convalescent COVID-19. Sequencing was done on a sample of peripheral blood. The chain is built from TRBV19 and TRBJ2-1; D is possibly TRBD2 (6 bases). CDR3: CASSFSGWSYNEQFF. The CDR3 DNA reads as TGTGCCAGTAGTTTTAGCGGTTGGTCCTACAATGAGCAGTTCTTC.